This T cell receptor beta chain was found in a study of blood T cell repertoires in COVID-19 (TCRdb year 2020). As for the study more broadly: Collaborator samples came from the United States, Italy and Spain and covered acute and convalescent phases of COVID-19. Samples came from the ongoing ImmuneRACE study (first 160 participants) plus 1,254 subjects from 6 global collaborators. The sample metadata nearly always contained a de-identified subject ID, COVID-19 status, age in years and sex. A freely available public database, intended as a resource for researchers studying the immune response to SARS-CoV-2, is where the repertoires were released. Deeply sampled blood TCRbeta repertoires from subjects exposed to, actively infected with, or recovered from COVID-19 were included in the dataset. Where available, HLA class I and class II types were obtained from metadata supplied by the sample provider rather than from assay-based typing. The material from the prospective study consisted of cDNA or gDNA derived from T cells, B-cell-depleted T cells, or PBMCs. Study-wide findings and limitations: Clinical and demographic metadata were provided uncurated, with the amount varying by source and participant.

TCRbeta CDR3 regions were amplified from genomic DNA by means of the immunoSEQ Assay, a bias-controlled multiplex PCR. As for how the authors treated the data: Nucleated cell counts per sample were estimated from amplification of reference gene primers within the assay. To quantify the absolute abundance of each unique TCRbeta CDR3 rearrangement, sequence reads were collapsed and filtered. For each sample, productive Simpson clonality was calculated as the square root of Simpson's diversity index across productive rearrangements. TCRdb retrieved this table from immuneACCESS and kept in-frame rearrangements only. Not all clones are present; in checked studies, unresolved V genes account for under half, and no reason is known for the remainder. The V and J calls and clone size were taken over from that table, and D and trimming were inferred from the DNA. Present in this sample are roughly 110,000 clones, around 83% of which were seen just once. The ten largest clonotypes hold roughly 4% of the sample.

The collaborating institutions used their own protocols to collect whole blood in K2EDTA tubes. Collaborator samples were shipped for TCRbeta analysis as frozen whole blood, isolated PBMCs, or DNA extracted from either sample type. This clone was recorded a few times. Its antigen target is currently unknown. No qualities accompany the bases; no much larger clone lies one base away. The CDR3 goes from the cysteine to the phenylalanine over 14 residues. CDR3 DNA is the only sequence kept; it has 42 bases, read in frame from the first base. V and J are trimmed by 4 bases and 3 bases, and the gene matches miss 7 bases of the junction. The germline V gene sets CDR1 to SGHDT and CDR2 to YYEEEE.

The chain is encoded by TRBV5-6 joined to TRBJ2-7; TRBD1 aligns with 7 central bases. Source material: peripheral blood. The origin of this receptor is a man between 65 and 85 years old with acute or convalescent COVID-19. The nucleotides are TGTGCCAGCAGCCCCCGGGACAGCTTCTACGAGCAGTACTTC. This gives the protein CASSPRDSFYEQYF.